The clone carrying this TCR beta chain was counted only a few times. Authors' processing steps: Estimation of nucleated cell counts was performed using reference gene primer amplification. Repertoires were generated with immunoSEQ multiplex PCR, while TCRdb's copy carries only in-frame clones and drops some. V, J and clone size were drawn from that table, and D and trimming were deduced from the DNA. Among some 150,000 clones, 89% were seen once, and the ten largest hold around 1.6%. This record belongs to a study of blood T cell repertoires in COVID-19. About the study: Researchers got acute and convalescent COVID-19 samples from the United States, Italy and Spain. Sample material is recorded as cDNA or gDNA derived from T cells, B-cell-depleted T cells, or PBMCs.

This CDR3 contains 15 residues. V dropped 6 bases and J dropped 5; count of bases not matched to a gene: 13. The germline V gene encodes CDR1 SEHNR and CDR2 FQNEAQ (reference sequence). The sample comprised peripheral blood. This rearrangement joins TRBV7-9 to TRBJ2-7, with 7 bases lining up with TRBD1. The source is a human donor in a cohort sampled during active COVID-19. The CDR3, as DNA: TGTGCCAGCAGTCTTCCAGGGGGTGTTAGGAACGAGCAGTACTTC. Translated, it gives CASSLPGGVRNEQYF.